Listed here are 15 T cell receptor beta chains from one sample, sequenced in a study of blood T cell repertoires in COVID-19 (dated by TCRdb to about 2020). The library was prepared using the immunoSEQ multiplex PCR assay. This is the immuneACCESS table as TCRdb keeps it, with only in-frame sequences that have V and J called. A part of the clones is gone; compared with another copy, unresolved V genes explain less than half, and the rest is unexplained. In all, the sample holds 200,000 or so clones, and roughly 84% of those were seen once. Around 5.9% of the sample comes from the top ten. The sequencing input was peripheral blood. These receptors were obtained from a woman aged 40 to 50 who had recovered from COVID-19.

CDR3 coding DNA: TGTGCCAGCAGCTACGAGCCGTCTAGCGGGAGGAACGAGCAGTACTTC. It encodes CASSYEPSSGRNEQYF. This chain connects TRBV7-9 to TRBJ2-7, with 11 bases that match TRBD2. The CDR3 sequence is 16 residues long. The germline gives CDR1 SEHNR, CDR2 FQNEAQ (reference sequence). Losses at the gene ends were 4 bases for V and 5 bases for J; bases not matched to a gene: 10.

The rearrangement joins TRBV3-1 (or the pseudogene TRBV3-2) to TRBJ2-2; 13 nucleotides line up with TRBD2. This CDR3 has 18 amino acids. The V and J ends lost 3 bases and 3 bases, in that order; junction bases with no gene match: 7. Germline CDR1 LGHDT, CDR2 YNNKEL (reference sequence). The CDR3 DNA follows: TGTGCCAGCAGCCAGGAGGGACTAGCGGGAAGGGACACCGGGGAGCTGTTTTTT. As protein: CASSQEGLAGRDTGELFF.

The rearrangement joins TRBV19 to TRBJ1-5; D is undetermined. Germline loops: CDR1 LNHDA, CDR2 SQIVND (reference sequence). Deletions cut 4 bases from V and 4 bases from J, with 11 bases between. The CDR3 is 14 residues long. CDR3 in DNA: TGTGCCAGTAGTAGTGTGGGAGGGAATCAGCCCCAGCATTTT. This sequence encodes CASSSVGGNQPQHF.

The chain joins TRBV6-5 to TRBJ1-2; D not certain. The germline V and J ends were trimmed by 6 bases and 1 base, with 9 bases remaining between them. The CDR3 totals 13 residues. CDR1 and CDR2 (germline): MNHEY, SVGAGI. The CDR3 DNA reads TGTGCCAGCAGGGATGCGGATAACTATGGCTACACCTTC. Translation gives CASRDADNYGYTF.

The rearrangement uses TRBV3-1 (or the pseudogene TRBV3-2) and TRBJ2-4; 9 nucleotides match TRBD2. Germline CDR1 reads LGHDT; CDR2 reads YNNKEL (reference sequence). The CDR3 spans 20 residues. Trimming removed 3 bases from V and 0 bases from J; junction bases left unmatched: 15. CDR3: CASSHRGSSGMRLAKNIQYF. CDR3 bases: TGTGCCAGCAGCCACCGTGGCTCTAGCGGGATGAGGTTAGCCAAAAACATTCAGTACTTC.

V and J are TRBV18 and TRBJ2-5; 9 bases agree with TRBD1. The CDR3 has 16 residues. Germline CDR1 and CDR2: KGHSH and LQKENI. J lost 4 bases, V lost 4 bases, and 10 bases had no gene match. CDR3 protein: CASSLQGAQGGETQYF. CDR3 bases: TGTGCCAGCTCACTACAGGGGGCGCAGGGTGGAGAGACCCAGTACTTC.

In DNA form, the CDR3 reads TGTGCCAGCACCATCGGACTAGCGGGTTCCAATGAGCAGTTCTTC. Its protein product is CASTIGLAGSNEQFF. The gene calls are TRBV5-6 and TRBJ2-1, with 11 bases aligning to TRBD2. Losses at the gene ends were 6 bases for V and 6 bases for J; bases not matched to a gene: 8. The CDR3 is 15 amino acids. Germline lookup yields CDR1 SGHDT and CDR2 YYEEEE.

The CDR3 reads CASRAGAAQETQYF. In DNA form, the CDR3 reads TGTGCCAGCCGGGCGGGGGCGGCTCAAGAGACCCAGTACTTC. V and J are TRBV25-1 and TRBJ2-5, with D maybe TRBD2 (7 bases). The CDR3 has 14 residues. The germline gives CDR1 MGHDK, CDR2 SYGVNS. V was trimmed by 8 bases and J by 2 bases, leaving 15 bases between them. Combining the CDR3 with reference TRBV25-1 and TRBJ2-5 gives the whole variable domain EADIYQTPRYLVIGTGKKITLECSQTMGHDKMYWYQQDPGMELHLIHYSYGVNSTEKGDLSSESTVSRIRTEHFPLTLESARPSHTSQYLCASRAGAAQETQYFGPGTRLLVL.

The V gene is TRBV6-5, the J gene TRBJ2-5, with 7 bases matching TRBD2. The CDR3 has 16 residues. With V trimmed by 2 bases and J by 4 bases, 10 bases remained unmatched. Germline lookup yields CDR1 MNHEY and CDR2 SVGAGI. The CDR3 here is CASSYVGEGGGETQYF. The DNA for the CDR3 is TGTGCCAGCAGTTACGTCGGGGAGGGTGGAGGAGAGACCCAGTACTTC.

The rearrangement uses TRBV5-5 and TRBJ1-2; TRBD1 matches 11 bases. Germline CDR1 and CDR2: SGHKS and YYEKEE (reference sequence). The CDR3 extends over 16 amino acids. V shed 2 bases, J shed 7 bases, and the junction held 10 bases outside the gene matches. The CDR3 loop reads CASSFPGTGGRGGYTF. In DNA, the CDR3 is TGTGCCAGCAGCTTTCCCGGGACAGGGGGACGGGGTGGCTACACCTTC.

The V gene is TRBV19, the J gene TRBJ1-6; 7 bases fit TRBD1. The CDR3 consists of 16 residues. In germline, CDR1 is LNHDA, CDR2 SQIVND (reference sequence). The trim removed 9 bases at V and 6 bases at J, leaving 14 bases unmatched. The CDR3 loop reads CASRTLQGLPNSPLHF. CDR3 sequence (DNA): TGTGCCAGCAGGACCCTACAGGGGCTACCTAATTCACCCCTCCACTTT.

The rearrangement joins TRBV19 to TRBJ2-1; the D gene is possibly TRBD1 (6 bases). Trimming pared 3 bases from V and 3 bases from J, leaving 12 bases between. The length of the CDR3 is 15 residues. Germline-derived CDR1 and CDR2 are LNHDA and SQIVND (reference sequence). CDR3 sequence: CASSITTGYYNEQFF. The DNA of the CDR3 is TGTGCCAGTAGTATTACAACAGGGTACTACAATGAGCAGTTCTTC.

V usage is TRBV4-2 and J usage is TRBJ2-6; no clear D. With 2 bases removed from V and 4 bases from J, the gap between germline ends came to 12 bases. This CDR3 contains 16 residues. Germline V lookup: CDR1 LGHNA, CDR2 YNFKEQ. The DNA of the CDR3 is TGTGCCAGCAGCCAAATAACGGTCGCCGGGGCCAACGTCCTGACTTTC. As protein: CASSQITVAGANVLTF.

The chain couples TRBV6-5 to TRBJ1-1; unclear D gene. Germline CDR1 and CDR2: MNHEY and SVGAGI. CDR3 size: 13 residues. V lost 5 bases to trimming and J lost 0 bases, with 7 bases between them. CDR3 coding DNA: TGTGCCAGCAGTCCAAGCATGAACACTGAAGCTTTCTTT. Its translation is CASSPSMNTEAFF.

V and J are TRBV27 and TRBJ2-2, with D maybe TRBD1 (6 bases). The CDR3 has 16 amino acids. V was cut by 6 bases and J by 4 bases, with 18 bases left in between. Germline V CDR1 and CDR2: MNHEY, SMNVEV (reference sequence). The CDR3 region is CASSRAGTLSTGELFF. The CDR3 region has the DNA TGTGCCAGCAGCCGAGCTGGGACACTTAGCACCGGGGAGCTGTTTTTT.